This T cell receptor beta chain was recovered during a study of multiple sclerosis patients with progressive multifocal leukoencephalopathy. This sample's time point: before natalizumab initiation. Assay used: immunoSEQ multiplex PCR; TCRdb lists only in-frame clones, some missing. Of fewer than 35,000 clones listed, approximately 89% are singletons. This CDR3 spans 15 amino acids. Between the trimmed V and J ends, which lost 4 bases and 0 bases, there was a span of 10 bases. Germline V gene lookup returns CDR1 SNHLY and CDR2 FYNNEI. The chain uses TRBV2 and TRBJ1-3; D not resolved. This TCR derives from a human donor with multiple sclerosis. Sequencing was carried out using PBMCs. The CDR3 region has the DNA TGTGCCAGCAGTGGACAACCGAGCTCTGGAAACACCATATATTTT. It specifies CASSGQPSSGNTIYF. Using reference TRBV2 and TRBJ1-3 for the parts outside the CDR3, the full variable domain is EPEVTQTPSHQVTQMGQEVILRCVPISNHLYFYWYRQILGQKVEFLVSFYNNEISEKSEIFDDQFSVERPDGSNFTLKIRSTKLEDSAMYFCASSGQPSSGNTIYFGEGSWLTVV.